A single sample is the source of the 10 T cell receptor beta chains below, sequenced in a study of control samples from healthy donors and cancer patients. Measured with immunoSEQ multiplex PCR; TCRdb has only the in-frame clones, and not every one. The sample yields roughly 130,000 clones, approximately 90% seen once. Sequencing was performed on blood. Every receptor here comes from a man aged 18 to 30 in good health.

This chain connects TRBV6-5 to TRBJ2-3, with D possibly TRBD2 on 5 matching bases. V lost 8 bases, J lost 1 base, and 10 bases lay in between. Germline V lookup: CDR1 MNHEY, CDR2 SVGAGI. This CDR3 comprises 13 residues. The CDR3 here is CASEDSRTDTQYF. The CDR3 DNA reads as TGTGCCAGCGAGGACTCTCGCACAGATACGCAGTATTTT.

CDR3 in DNA: TGTGCCAGCAGTTTAGGCAGGGCCGCCGATTATATGGATTCACCCCTCCACTTT. Its protein is CASSLGRAADYMDSPLHF. The rearrangement uses TRBV27 and TRBJ1-6, with a weak D call TRBD1 (5 bases). The germline V gene has CDR1 MNHEY and CDR2 SMNVEV (reference sequence). V was shortened by 2 bases and J by 8 bases, with 22 bases between the two germline ends. This CDR3 has 18 residues.

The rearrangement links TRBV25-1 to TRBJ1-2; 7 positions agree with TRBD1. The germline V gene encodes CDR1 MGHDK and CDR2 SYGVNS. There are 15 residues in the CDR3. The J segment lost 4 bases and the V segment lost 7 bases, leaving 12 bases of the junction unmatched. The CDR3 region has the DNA TGTGCCAGCACCCGGACAGGACCCTTTTCCTATGGCTACACCTTC. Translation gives CASTRTGPFSYGYTF.

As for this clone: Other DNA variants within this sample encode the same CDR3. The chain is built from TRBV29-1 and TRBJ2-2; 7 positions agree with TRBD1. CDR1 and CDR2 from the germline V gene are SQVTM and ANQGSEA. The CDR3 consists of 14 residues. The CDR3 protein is CGGTGTATTGELFF. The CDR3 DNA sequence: TGCGGAGGAACCGGGACAGCCACCACCGGGGAGCTGTTTTTT.

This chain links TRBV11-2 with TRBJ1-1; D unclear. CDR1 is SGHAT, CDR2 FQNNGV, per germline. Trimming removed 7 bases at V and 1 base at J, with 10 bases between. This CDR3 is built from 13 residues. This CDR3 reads CASTTTWNTEAFF. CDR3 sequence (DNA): TGTGCCAGCACTACTACCTGGAACACTGAAGCTTTCTTT.

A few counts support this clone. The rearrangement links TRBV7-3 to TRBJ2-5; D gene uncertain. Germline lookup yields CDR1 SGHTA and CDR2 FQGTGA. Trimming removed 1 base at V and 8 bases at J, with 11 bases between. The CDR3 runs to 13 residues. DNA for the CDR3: TGTGCCAGCAGCTTAAGTGCCACCGGAACCCAGTACTTC. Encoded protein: CASSLSATGTQYF.

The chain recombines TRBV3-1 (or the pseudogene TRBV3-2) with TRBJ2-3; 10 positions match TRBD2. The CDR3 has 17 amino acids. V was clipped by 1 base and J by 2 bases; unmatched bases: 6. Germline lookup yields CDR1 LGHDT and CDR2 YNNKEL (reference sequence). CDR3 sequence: CASSQVSGTSDTDTQYF. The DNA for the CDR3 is TGTGCCAGCAGCCAAGTGAGCGGGACTAGCGACACAGATACGCAGTATTTT.

CDR3 loop: CASSLTGGEGYTF. The CDR3, as DNA: TGCGCCAGCAGCTTGACAGGGGGCGAAGGCTACACCTTC. This chain uses TRBV5-1 with TRBJ1-2; 9 positions match TRBD1. The CDR3 extends over 13 amino acids. The germline CDR1 and CDR2 sequences are SGHRS and YFSETQ. The J segment lost 8 bases and the V segment lost 1 base, leaving 3 bases of the junction unmatched.

CDR3 sequence (DNA): TGTGCCAGCTCACCAGGCGACGGGGGGGCGTCTGAAGCTTTCTTT. This codes for CASSPGDGGASEAFF. The J gene is TRBJ1-1, the V gene TRBV18; D possibly corresponds to TRBD1 (6 bases). This CDR3 is built from 15 residues. Trimming removed 2 bases from V and 6 bases from J, with 16 bases in between. The germline V gene encodes CDR1 KGHSH and CDR2 LQKENI.

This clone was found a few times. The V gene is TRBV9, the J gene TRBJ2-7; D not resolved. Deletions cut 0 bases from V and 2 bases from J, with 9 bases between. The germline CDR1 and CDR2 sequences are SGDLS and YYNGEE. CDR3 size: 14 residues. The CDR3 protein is CASSVGLSPYEQYF. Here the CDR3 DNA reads TGTGCCAGCAGCGTAGGTCTCAGCCCCTACGAGCAGTACTTC.